These 24 T cell receptor beta chains were all obtained from the same sample, sequenced in a study of blood T cell repertoires in COVID-19. The repertoire was sequenced with immunoSEQ multiplex PCR; TCRdb's copy has only in-frame clones and lacks some. The repertoire holds some 200,000 clones, with 70% to 90% as singletons. Sequenced input: peripheral blood. These receptors were collected from a man aged 35-49 years with active or convalescent COVID-19.

The rearrangement joins TRBV15 to TRBJ2-5, with 9 bases that match TRBD2. CDR3 length equals 16 residues. Unmatched junction bases numbered 7, after V lost 1 base and J lost 4 bases. Germline CDR1 is LNHNV and CDR2 is YYDKDF (reference sequence). CDR3 amino acids: CATSRVPAGGVETQYF. The CDR3 DNA sequence: TGTGCCACCAGCAGAGTACCAGCGGGGGGTGTAGAGACCCAGTACTTC. Based on the CDR3 plus reference TRBV15 and TRBJ2-5, the full variable domain is DAMVIQNPRYQVTQFGKPVTLSCSQTLNHNVMYWYQQKSSQAPKLLFHYYDKDFNNEADTPDNFQSRRPNTSFCFLDIRSPGLGDTAMYLCATSRVPAGGVETQYFGPGTRLLVL.

The chain combines TRBV24-1 with TRBJ2-3, with a weak D call TRBD2 (7 bases). CDR3 length equals 14 residues. The germline V and J ends were trimmed by 5 bases and 4 bases, with 12 bases remaining between them. Germline loops: CDR1 KGHDR, CDR2 SFDVKD. Here the CDR3 DNA reads TGTGCCACCAGTGGTTCGGGGGGCTCAGATACGCAGTATTTT. This encodes CATSGSGGSDTQYF.

The chain couples TRBV11-2 to TRBJ2-3; D is undetermined. V was shortened by 1 base and J by 6 bases, with 2 bases between the two germline ends. This CDR3 has 11 residues. The V gene's germline CDR1 is SGHAT and CDR2 FQNNGV. Here the CDR3 reads CASSLADTQYF. The CDR3 DNA is TGTGCCAGCAGCTTAGCTGATACGCAGTATTTT.

The V and J genes are TRBV7-6 and TRBJ2-7, with 8 bases lining up with TRBD1. The V segment lost 3 bases and the J segment 6 bases; nucleotides outside the gene matches: 4. Germline assignment: CDR1 SGHVS and CDR2 FNYEAQ. The CDR3 has 13 amino acids. The CDR3 loop reads CASSLAGQGEQYF. The CDR3 DNA sequence: TGTGCCAGCAGCTTGGCCGGACAGGGCGAGCAGTACTTC.

This clone has a single count. The chain combines TRBV7-9 with TRBJ1-2; 9 positions agree with TRBD1. Germline CDR1 and CDR2: SEHNR and FQNEAQ (reference sequence). V lost 2 bases to trimming and J lost 8 bases; unmatched junction nucleotides: 6. The CDR3 extends over 14 amino acids. CDR3 sequence reads: CASSLRQGGEGYTF. Here the CDR3 DNA reads TGTGCCAGCAGCTTAAGACAGGGGGGAGAGGGCTACACCTTC.

The genes are TRBV11-2 and TRBJ1-2; 10 bases map to TRBD1. After removal of 5 bases from V and 7 bases from J, the junction contained 7 bases not matched to a gene. The CDR3 loop spans 14 amino acids. CDR1 and CDR2 (germline): SGHAT, FQNNGV. The CDR3 DNA reads as TGTGCCAGCAGCGTGACAGGGGGCGCTTCTGGCTACACCTTC. Its translation: CASSVTGGASGYTF. Based on the CDR3 plus reference TRBV11-2 and TRBJ1-2, the full variable domain is EAGVAQSPRYKIIEKRQSVAFWCNPISGHATLYWYQQILGQGPKLLIQFQNNGVVDDSQLPKDRFSAERLKGVDSTLKIQPAKLEDSAVYLCASSVTGGASGYTFGSGTRLTVV.

The J gene is TRBJ1-2, the V gene TRBV5-4; D unresolved. V dropped 2 bases and J dropped 6 bases, with 14 bases sitting between them. This CDR3 comprises 14 residues. Germline V gene data show CDR1 as SGHNT and CDR2 as YYREEE (reference sequence). The CDR3 region has the DNA TGTGCCAGCAGCTTCCGCAGCCCCCAGGATGGCTACACCTTC. It specifies CASSFRSPQDGYTF.

The chain has TRBV6-2 or TRBV6-3 and TRBJ1-5; 7 positions agree with TRBD1. Germline V CDR1 and CDR2: MNHEY, SVGEGT. The CDR3 length is 16 residues. J was trimmed by 0 bases and V by 6 bases; bases with no gene match: 8. CDR3 amino acids: CASSFGQADSNQPQHF. The CDR3 region has the DNA TGTGCCAGCAGCTTCGGACAGGCCGATAGCAATCAGCCCCAGCATTTT.

The J gene is TRBJ2-7, the V gene TRBV27; the match to TRBD1 covers 8 bases. The CDR3 covers 15 residues. V shed 4 bases and J 3 bases; nucleotides not matched to a gene: 8. Germline CDR1 MNHEY, CDR2 SMNVEV (reference sequence). CDR3 sequence: CASSSLGQALYEQYF. In DNA form, the CDR3 reads TGTGCCAGCAGTTCCCTGGGACAGGCTCTCTACGAGCAGTACTTC.

The chain employs TRBV6-5 and TRBJ2-2, with D perhaps TRBD2 (6 bases). The CDR3 loop spans 13 amino acids. V lost 4 bases and J 6 bases, leaving 9 bases between the germline ends. Looked up from germline, CDR1 is MNHEY and CDR2 is SVGAGI. The CDR3: CASSSTRPGELFF. CDR3 bases: TGTGCCAGCAGTTCGACTAGGCCCGGGGAGCTGTTTTTT.

Turning to this clone: Within the sample, other DNA sequences also encode this same CDR3. The gene calls are TRBV7-9 and TRBJ1-5; 10 nucleotides line up with TRBD1. Germline CDR1 SEHNR, CDR2 FQNEAQ (reference sequence). The V gene end was trimmed by 1 base and the J gene end by 2 bases; junction bases not matched to a gene: 2. The CDR3 sequence is 16 residues long. The CDR3 DNA reads TGTGCCAGCAGCTTAGGACAGGGGGCGGGCAATCAGCCCCAGCATTTT. It translates to CASSLGQGAGNQPQHF.

This clone was counted only a few times. The chain employs TRBV18 and TRBJ1-1; no reliable D call. The V and J ends lost 3 bases and 11 bases respectively, with 19 bases between them. The germline CDR1 and CDR2 sequences are KGHSH and LQKENI. The CDR3 has 14 residues. In nucleotides, the CDR3 is TGTGCCAGCTCACCTACCGAAGATGGAGTGTCGGCTTTCTTT. Its protein is CASSPTEDGVSAFF.

The rearrangement links TRBV5-1 to TRBJ1-2; D perhaps matches TRBD1 (6 bases). V was cut by 0 bases and J by 4 bases, with 7 bases left in between. This CDR3 contains 13 residues. CDR1 SGHRS and CDR2 YFSETQ come from the germline V gene. Written as DNA, the CDR3 is TGCGCCAGCAGCTTGGGACAGGTCTATGGCTACACCTTC. Protein: CASSLGQVYGYTF.

DNA of the CDR3: TGTGCCAGCAGGAGCCCCGCGAGGATGGACACCATATATTTT. Translating it yields CASRSPARMDTIYF. This rearrangement joins TRBV28 to TRBJ1-3; D unclear. Germline CDR1 is MDHEN and CDR2 is SYDVKM. V gave up 6 bases and J gave up 8 bases, with 17 bases separating them. The CDR3 extends over 14 amino acids.

This rearrangement joins TRBV11-1 to TRBJ2-5, with D possibly TRBD2 on 5 matching bases. Germline CDR1 reads SGHAT; CDR2 reads FQDESV (reference sequence). The CDR3 loop spans 14 amino acids. V was clipped by 5 bases and J by 0 bases, with 10 bases between them. The CDR3 region has the DNA TGTGCCAGCAGCCCGGAGAGGGACCAAGAGACCCAGTACTTC. Translating it yields CASSPERDQETQYF.

This CDR3 reads CASSRTGLNSPLHF. For the CDR3, the DNA is TGTGCCAGCAGCCGAACAGGGCTGAATTCACCCCTCCACTTT. The chain recombines TRBV3-1 (or the pseudogene TRBV3-2) with TRBJ1-6, with a possible D match to TRBD1 (6 bases). The CDR3 totals 14 residues. The germline gives CDR1 LGHDT, CDR2 YNNKEL (reference sequence). The V end lost 4 bases, the J end lost 7 bases, and 11 bases lay between the germline ends.

The V call is TRBV12-3 or TRBV12-4, the J call TRBJ1-1; no firm D call. The CDR3 sequence is 12 residues long. Trimming removed 6 bases at V and 8 bases at J, with 13 bases between. This CDR3 is CASSPTGREAFF. DNA of the CDR3: TGTGCCAGCAGCCCCACCGGGAGGGAAGCTTTCTTT.

The V gene is TRBV5-1, the J gene TRBJ1-6; 8 positions match TRBD1. The CDR3 has 14 residues. The germline V gene has CDR1 SGHRS and CDR2 YFSETQ. V lost 3 bases to trimming and J lost 10 bases; unmatched junction nucleotides: 6. The CDR3: CASSSTGDGSPLHF. For the CDR3, the DNA is TGCGCCAGCAGCTCGACAGGGGACGGCTCACCCCTCCACTTT.

The chain links TRBV19 to TRBJ1-5; no firm D call. Germline V gene data show CDR1 as LNHDA and CDR2 as SQIVND (reference sequence). V was shortened by 1 base and J by 0 bases, with 4 bases between the two germline ends. The CDR3 loop spans 14 amino acids. The CDR3 protein is CASSIVGSNQPQHF. CDR3 nucleotides: TGTGCCAGTAGTATAGTCGGTAGCAATCAGCCCCAGCATTTT.

J is TRBJ2-1 and V is TRBV18; 7 positions agree with TRBD1. Trimming cost V 5 bases and J 3 bases; bases outside gene matches: 7. The germline V gene encodes CDR1 KGHSH and CDR2 LQKENI. This CDR3 comprises 15 residues. This chain's CDR3 is CASSEEDRLYNEQFF. The CDR3 nucleotides are TGTGCCAGCTCAGAAGAGGACAGGCTCTACAATGAGCAGTTCTTC.

V is TRBV9 and J is TRBJ2-1; tentatively, D is TRBD2 (5 bases). From germline, CDR1 is SGDLS and CDR2 YYNGEE. Trimming shortened V by 0 bases and J by 9 bases, and 7 bases separated the two germline ends. The CDR3 runs 12 residues. The CDR3 region has the DNA TGTGCCAGCAGCGTAGTTGGAGGTGAGCAGTTCTTC. This codes for CASSVVGGEQFF.

In nucleotides, the CDR3 is TGTGCCAGCAGCTTTATAGGGGGAAACACTGAAGCTTTCTTT. Protein product: CASSFIGGNTEAFF. The chain uses TRBV7-9 and TRBJ1-1, with D maybe TRBD1 (6 bases). Trimming stripped 3 bases from V and 2 bases from J, with 10 bases between. CDR1 SEHNR and CDR2 FQNEAQ come from the germline V gene (reference sequence). CDR3 size: 14 residues.

V is TRBV21-1 and J is TRBJ1-2; the D call TRBD1 from the table was never checked on the DNA. TRBV21-1 is labeled a pseudogene. This CDR3 region has 18 residues. In DNA form, the CDR3 reads TGTGCCAGCAGCCATGTGGGGGGTACGACAGGGGACAGGGATGGCTACACCTTC. Protein sequence: CASSHVGGTTGDRDGYTF.

The V and J genes are TRBV5-1 and TRBJ1-1, with D tentatively TRBD1 (6 bases). The CDR3 extends over 14 amino acids. Trimming removed 5 bases from V and 1 base from J, with 12 bases in between. Germline V CDR1 and CDR2: SGHRS, YFSETQ. CDR3 residues: CASSQTGGNTEAFF. CDR3 DNA sequence: TGCGCCAGCAGTCAGACAGGTGGGAACACTGAAGCTTTCTTT. The complete variable domain, with remaining parts taken from reference TRBV5-1 and TRBJ1-1, reads KAGVTQTPRYLIKTRGQQVTLSCSPISGHRSVSWYQQTPGQGLQFLFEYFSETQRNKGNFPGRFSGRQFSNSRSEMNVSTLELGDSALYLCASSQTGGNTEAFFGQGTRLTVV.